This is a list of T cell receptor beta chains from one sample in a study of blood T cell repertoires in COVID-19. The data were produced by immunoSEQ multiplex PCR, yet TCRdb's version contains in-frame clones alone and is incomplete. The data hold 250,000 or so clones, with around nine tenths observed a single time. Specimen: peripheral blood. All receptors derive from an older woman with acute or convalescent COVID-19. The CDR3 runs from the conserved cysteine through the conserved F or W. The D gene is left open where the match is weak.

d_gene,v_gene,j_gene,CDR3aa
TRBD1,TRBV18,TRBJ1-4,CASSLLLEDRGEKLFF
.,TRBV18,TRBJ2-3,CASSPGTPPDTQYF
TRBD1,TRBV19,TRBJ2-6,CASSIPRTGSPSGANVLTF
TRBD1,TRBV28,TRBJ1-1,CASSLPRGRGPRGPEAFF
.,TRBV7-9,TRBJ1-4,CASSPGIDNEKLFF
.,TRBV9,TRBJ2-1,CASSPQSLRNEQFF
TRBD1,TRBV28,TRBJ2-7,CANSLGGTGRREQYF
.,TRBV28,TRBJ1-4,CASRQANEKLFF
.,TRBV24-1,TRBJ2-1,CATSDTRGGYNEQFF
.,TRBV21-1,TRBJ1-5,CASTSGDVGNQPQHF
.,TRBV19,TRBJ1-3,CASSILGQGNTIYF
.,TRBV6-6,TRBJ2-1,CASRVGGLLYNEQFF
.,TRBV6-5,TRBJ2-1,CASSPGLLGEQFF
TRBD2,TRBV10-3,TRBJ2-3,CATSALAGGTDTQYF
.,TRBV7-2,TRBJ2-3,CASSQGPGRGDTQYF
.,TRBV7-8,TRBJ2-5,CASSHGTPGETQYF
TRBD1,TRBV27,TRBJ2-7,CASRPDRSSYEQYF
TRBD2,TRBV5-1,TRBJ2-3,CASSPLGTSGGAADTQYF
TRBD1,TRBV5-6,TRBJ2-7,CASSLLGQVSEQYF
TRBD2,TRBV7-8,TRBJ2-7,CASSLAGSGGAYEQYF
.,TRBV6-2/TRBV6-3,TRBJ1-2,CATSYGGAWGYTF
.,TRBV27,TRBJ1-3,CASSSWGLSGNTIYF
TRBD2,TRBV4-3,TRBJ2-1,CASSQVGTSGLYNEQFF
TRBD1,TRBV6-2/TRBV6-3,TRBJ1-2,CASSTELTGGLYGYTF
.,TRBV15,TRBJ2-1,CATSRDGPLGGSSYNEQFF
.,TRBV20-1,TRBJ1-3,CSASYSGNTIYF
TRBD1,TRBV7-2,TRBJ1-5,CASSFGTGVRGQPQHF
TRBD1,TRBV30,TRBJ1-5,CAWRQGAGQPQHF
TRBD2,TRBV28,TRBJ2-1,CASSLVAGVSYNEQFF
.,TRBV20-1,TRBJ1-5,CSASGQGGHQPQHF
.,TRBV5-4,TRBJ2-5,CASTPQAGQETQYF
TRBD1,TRBV25-1,TRBJ1-2,CASSPPGTGGYGYTF
TRBD1,TRBV9,TRBJ1-6,CASSVARGHSPLHF
.,TRBV6-2/TRBV6-3,TRBJ1-1,CASSFLGGRAEAFF
TRBD1,TRBV13,TRBJ2-1,CASSSRRTGGGGLGGYNEQFF
.,TRBV2,TRBJ1-2,CASNSYGYTF
.,TRBV21-1,TRBJ1-5,CASSKEGGRNQPQHF
.,TRBV6-5,TRBJ1-2,CASSKTRDIQSEYTF
TRBD1,TRBV30,TRBJ1-4,CAWSVPGQGNEKLFF
.,TRBV12-3/TRBV12-4,TRBJ2-7,CASSSGIGYEQYF
.,TRBV24-1,TRBJ2-1,CATSGGLTYNEQFF
.,TRBV7-9,TRBJ2-2,CASSPRVGGGELFF
.,TRBV18,TRBJ1-2,CASSPASSSDYTF
.,TRBV5-1,TRBJ2-4,CASSLEGSKNIQYF
.,TRBV7-2,TRBJ1-2,CASSPGGSYGYTF
TRBD2,TRBV29-1,TRBJ2-1,CSAIYLGTSGAQFF